This T cell receptor beta chain emerged from a study of T cell repertoires in cytomegalovirus infection. Looking at the study overall: An indication of both CMV infection and matching HLA type came from public TCR beta signatures.

This CDR3 spans 16 amino acids. V was pared by 4 bases and J by 0 bases, with 13 bases between. Looked up from germline, CDR1 is MNHNY and CDR2 is SVGAGI (reference sequence). A remark on this clonotype: Its antigen is still unknown.

Each CDR3 protein is one row after TCRdb ran MiXCR on the reads. The data show fewer than 850,000 distinct CDR3 sequences, 25% to 30% seen once. The sample here was cultured CD8+ T cells from PBMCs, taken from culture after CMV antigen stimulation. V is TRBV6-6 and J is TRBJ2-4; possibly TRBD2 for D (5 bases). The clonotype comes from a human donor in good health (CMV status not recorded). Some clones in this sample may be carry-over from other donors' samples. CDR3 loop: CASSSGRGIAKNIQYF. The CDR3 DNA follows: TGTGCCAGCAGTTCGGGTCGGGGTATAGCCAAAAACATTCAGTACTTC.